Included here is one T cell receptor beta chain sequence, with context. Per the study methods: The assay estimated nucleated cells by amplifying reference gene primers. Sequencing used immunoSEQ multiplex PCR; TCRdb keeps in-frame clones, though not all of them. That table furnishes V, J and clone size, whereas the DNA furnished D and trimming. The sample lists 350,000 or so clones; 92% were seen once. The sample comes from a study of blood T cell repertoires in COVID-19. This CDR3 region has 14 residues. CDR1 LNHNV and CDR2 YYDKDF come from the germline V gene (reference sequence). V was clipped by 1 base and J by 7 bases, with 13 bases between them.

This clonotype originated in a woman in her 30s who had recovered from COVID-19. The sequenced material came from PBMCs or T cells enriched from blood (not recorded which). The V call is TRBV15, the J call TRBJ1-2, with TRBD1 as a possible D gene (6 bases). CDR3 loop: CATSRASQGFGYTF. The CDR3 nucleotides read TGTGCCACCAGCAGAGCCTCCCAGGGGTTTGGCTACACCTTC. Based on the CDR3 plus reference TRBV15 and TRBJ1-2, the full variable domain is DAMVIQNPRYQVTQFGKPVTLSCSQTLNHNVMYWYQQKSSQAPKLLFHYYDKDFNNEADTPDNFQSRRPNTSFCFLDIRSPGLGDTAMYLCATSRASQGFGYTFGSGTRLTVV.